This entry lists 3 T cell receptor beta chains sequenced from one sample in a study of beta chain features in type 1 diabetes. Study results and limitations: Among patients with Type 1 diabetes, TCRB CDR3s were moderately but significantly shorter in every one of the four CD4+ subsets.

These receptors' antigens are unknown. cDNA synthesis used the whole RNA isolate, giving expressed TCRB sequences. Profiling relied on immunoSEQ multiplex PCR, and the TCRdb table lists in-frame clones only, not all of them. The sample includes about 740,000 clones, roughly 12% of them seen just once. Sequencing input: naive CD4+ T cells from blood. These receptor sequences come from a man younger than 30 with type 1 diabetes.

The rearrangement uses TRBV18 and TRBJ1-4; D is uncertain. The CDR3 covers 14 residues. Trimming removed 3 bases at V and 6 bases at J, with 11 bases between. Germline lookup yields CDR1 KGHSH and CDR2 LQKENI. The CDR3 is CASSPLDRYEKLFF. The CDR3 coding sequence is TGTGCCAGCTCACCCCTCGACCGTTATGAAAAACTGTTTTTT.

CDR3 nucleotide sequence: TGCAGTGCCCCGTATAGCACTGAAGCTTTCTTT. This codes for CSAPYSTEAFF. The rearrangement links TRBV20-1 to TRBJ1-1; no firm D call. Germline V gene sequence: CDR1 DFQATT, CDR2 SNEGSKA (reference sequence). Deletions cut 6 bases from V and 4 bases from J, with 9 bases between. This CDR3 is 11 amino acids long.

The chain employs TRBV25-1 and TRBJ2-3, with D tentatively TRBD1 (6 bases). Trimming removed 2 bases at V and 1 base at J, with 10 bases between. Germline CDR1 MGHDK, CDR2 SYGVNS. The CDR3 has 15 residues. CDR3: CASSEGRQGTDTQYF. Here the CDR3 DNA reads TGTGCCAGCAGTGAAGGGAGACAGGGCACAGATACGCAGTATTTT.